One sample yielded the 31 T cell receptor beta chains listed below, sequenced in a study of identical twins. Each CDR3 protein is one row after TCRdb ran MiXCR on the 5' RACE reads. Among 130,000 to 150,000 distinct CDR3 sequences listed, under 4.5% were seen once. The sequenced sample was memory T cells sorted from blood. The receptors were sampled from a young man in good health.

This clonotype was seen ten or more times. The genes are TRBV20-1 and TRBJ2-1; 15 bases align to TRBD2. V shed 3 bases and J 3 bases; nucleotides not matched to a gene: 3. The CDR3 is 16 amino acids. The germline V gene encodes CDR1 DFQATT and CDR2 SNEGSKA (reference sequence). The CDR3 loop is CSARGLAGGLYNEQFF. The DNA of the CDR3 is TGCAGTGCTAGGGGACTAGCGGGAGGCCTCTACAATGAGCAGTTCTTC.

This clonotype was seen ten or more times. The CDR3 region has the DNA TGCAGCGTCTTTAGCGGGGTTCGCTACGAGCAGTACTTC. Translating it yields CSVFSGVRYEQYF. This chain connects TRBV29-1 to TRBJ2-7; 8 nucleotides line up with TRBD2. The CDR3 covers 13 residues. With V trimmed by 6 bases and J by 3 bases, 7 bases remained unmatched. Looked up from germline, CDR1 is SQVTM and CDR2 is ANQGSEA.

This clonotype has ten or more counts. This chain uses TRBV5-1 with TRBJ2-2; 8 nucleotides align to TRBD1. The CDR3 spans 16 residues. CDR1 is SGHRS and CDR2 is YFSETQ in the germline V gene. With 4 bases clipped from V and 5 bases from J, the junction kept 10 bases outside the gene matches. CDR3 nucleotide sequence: TGCGCCAGCAGCCCCCGGACAGGGATAGGAACCGGGGAGCTGTTTTTT. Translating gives CASSPRTGIGTGELFF.

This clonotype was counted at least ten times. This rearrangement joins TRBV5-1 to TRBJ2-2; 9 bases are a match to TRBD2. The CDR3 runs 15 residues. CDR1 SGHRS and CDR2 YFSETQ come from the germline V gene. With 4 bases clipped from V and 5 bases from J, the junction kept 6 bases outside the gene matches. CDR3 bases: TGCGCCAGCAGCACCACTCTAGCGGGGACCGGGGAGCTGTTTTTT. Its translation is CASSTTLAGTGELFF.

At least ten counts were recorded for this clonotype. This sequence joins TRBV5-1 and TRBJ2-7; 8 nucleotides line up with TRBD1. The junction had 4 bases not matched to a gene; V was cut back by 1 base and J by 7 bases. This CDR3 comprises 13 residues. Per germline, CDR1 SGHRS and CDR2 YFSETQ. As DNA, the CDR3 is TGCGCCAGCAGCTTGTTCAGGGGGCGGGAGCAGTACTTC. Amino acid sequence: CASSLFRGREQYF. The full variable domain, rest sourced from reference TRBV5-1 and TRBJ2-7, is KAGVTQTPRYLIKTRGQQVTLSCSPISGHRSVSWYQQTPGQGLQFLFEYFSETQRNKGNFPGRFSGRQFSNSRSEMNVSTLELGDSALYLCASSLFRGREQYFGPGTRLTVT.

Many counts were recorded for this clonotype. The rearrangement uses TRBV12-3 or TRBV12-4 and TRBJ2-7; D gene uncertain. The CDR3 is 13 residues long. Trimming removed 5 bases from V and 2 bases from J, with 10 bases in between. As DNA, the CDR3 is TGTGCCAGCAGTCACCCCGTCGCCTACGAGCAGTACTTC. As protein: CASSHPVAYEQYF.

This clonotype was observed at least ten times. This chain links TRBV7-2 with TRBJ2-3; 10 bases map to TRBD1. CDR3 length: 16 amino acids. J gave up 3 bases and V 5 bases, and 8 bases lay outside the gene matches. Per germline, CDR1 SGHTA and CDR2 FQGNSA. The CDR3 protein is CASSTRQGAGTDTQYF. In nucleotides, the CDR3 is TGTGCCAGCAGCACCCGACAGGGGGCGGGAACAGATACGCAGTATTTT. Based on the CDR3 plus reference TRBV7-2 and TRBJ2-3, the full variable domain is GAGVSQSPSNKVTEKGKDVELRCDPISGHTALYWYRQSLGQGLEFLIYFQGNSAPDKSGLPSDRFSAERTGGSVSTLTIQRTQQEDSAVYLCASSTRQGAGTDTQYFGPGTRLTVL.

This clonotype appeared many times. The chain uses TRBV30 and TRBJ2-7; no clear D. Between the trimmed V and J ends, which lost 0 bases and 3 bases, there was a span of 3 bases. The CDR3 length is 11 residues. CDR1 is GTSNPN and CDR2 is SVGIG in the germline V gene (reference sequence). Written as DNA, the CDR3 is TGTGCCTGGAGTGTAAACTACGAGCAGTACTTC. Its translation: CAWSVNYEQYF.

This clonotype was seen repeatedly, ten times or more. The CDR3, as DNA: TGCGCCAGCAGCCCGATTCAGGGGAGGAGGAATGAGCAGTTCTTC. Residues: CASSPIQGRRNEQFF. V usage is TRBV5-1 and J usage is TRBJ2-1; tentatively, D is TRBD1 or TRBD2 (6 bases each). The CDR3 is made up of 15 amino acids. V was cut by 4 bases and J by 7 bases, with 18 bases left in between. The V gene's germline CDR1 is SGHRS and CDR2 YFSETQ.

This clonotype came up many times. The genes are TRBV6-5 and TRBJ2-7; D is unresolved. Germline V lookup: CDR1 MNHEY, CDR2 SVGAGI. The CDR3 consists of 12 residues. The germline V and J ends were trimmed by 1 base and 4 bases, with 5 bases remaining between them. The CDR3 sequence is CASSYYGYEQYF. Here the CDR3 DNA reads TGTGCCAGCAGTTACTACGGATACGAGCAGTACTTC.

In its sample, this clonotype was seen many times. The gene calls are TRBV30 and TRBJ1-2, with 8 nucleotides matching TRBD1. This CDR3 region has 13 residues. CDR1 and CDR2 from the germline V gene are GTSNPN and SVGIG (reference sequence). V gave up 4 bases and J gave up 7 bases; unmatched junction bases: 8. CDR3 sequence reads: CAWTATGEGGYTF. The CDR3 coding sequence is TGTGCCTGGACCGCGACAGGGGAAGGTGGCTACACCTTC.

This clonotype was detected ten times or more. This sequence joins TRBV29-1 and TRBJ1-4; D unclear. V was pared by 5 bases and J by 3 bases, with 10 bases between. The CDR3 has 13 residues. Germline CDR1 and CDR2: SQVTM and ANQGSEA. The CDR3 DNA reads TGCAGCGTTTTGGTCGAGTCTAATGAAAAACTGTTTTTT. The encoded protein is CSVLVESNEKLFF.

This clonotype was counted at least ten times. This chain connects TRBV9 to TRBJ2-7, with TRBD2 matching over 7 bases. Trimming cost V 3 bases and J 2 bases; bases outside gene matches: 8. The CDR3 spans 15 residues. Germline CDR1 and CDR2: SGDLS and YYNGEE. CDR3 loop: CASSGQLGRAYEQYF. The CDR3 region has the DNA TGTGCCAGCAGCGGTCAACTAGGGAGGGCCTACGAGCAGTACTTC.

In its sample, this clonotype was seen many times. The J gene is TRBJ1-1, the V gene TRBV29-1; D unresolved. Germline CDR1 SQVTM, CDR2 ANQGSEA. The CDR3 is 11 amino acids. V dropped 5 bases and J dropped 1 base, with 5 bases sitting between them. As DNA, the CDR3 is TGCAGCGTTCCCCGGAACACTGAAGCTTTCTTT. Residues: CSVPRNTEAFF.

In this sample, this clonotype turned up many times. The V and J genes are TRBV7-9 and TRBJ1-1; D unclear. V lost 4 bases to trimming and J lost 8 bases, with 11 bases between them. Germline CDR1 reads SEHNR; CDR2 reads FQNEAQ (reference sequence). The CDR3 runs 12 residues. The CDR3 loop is CASSSEFREAFF. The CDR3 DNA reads TGTGCCAGCAGCTCAGAATTCCGCGAAGCTTTCTTT.

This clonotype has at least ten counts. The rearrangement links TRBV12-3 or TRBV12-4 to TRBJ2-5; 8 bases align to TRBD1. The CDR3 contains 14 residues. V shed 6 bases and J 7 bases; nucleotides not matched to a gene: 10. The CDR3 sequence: CASSPRTGWGTQYF. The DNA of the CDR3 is TGTGCCAGCAGCCCCAGGACAGGGTGGGGGACCCAGTACTTC.

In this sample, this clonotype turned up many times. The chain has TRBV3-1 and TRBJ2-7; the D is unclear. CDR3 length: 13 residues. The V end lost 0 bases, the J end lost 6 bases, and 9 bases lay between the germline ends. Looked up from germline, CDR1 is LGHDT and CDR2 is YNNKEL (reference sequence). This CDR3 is CASSQDAGSEQYV. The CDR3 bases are TGTGCCAGCAGCCAAGACGCAGGCTCCGAGCAGTACGTC.

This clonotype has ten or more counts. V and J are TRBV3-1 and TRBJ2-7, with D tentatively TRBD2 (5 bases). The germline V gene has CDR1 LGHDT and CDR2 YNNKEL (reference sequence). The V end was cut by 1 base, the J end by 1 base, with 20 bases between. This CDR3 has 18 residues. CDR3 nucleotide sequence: TGTGCCAGCAGCCAAGGATGGCGGGCTACTTCCCTATCCTACGAGCAGTACTTC. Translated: CASSQGWRATSLSYEQYF.

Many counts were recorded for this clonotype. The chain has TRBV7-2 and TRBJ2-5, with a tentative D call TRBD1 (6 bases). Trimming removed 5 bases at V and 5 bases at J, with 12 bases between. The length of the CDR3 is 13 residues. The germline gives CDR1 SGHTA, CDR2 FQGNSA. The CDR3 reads CASSRTEMETQYF. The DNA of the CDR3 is TGTGCCAGCAGCCGGACAGAAATGGAGACCCAGTACTTC.

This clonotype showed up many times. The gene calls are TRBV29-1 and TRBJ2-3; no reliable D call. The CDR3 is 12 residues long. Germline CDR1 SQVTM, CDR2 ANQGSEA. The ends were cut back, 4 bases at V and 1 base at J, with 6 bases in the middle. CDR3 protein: CSVGEGTDTQYF. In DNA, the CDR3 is TGCAGCGTTGGCGAGGGCACAGATACGCAGTATTTT.

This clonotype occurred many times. CDR3 sequence reads: CASSTWFAEQYF. CDR3 DNA: TGTGCCAGCAGCACTTGGTTTGCCGAGCAGTACTTC. This chain joins TRBV2 and TRBJ2-7, with no clear D. V was shortened by 6 bases and J by 6 bases, with 12 bases between the two germline ends. Germline V gene sequence: CDR1 SNHLY, CDR2 FYNNEI. This CDR3 comprises 12 residues.

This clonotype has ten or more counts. For the CDR3, the DNA is TGTGCCAGCCTTCCCACTAGCGGACCGTACAATGAGCAGTTCTTC. This codes for CASLPTSGPYNEQFF. The chain joins TRBV25-1 to TRBJ2-1, with 8 nucleotides matching TRBD2. In germline, CDR1 is MGHDK, CDR2 SYGVNS. The length of the CDR3 is 15 residues. J was trimmed by 4 bases and V by 8 bases; bases with no gene match: 10.

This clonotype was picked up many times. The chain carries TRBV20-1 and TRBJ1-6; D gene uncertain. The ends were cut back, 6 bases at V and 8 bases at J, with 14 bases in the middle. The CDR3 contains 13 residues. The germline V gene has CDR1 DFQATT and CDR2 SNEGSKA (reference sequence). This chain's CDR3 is CSAIAEGDSPLHF. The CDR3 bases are TGCAGTGCCATAGCGGAGGGAGATTCACCCCTCCACTTT.

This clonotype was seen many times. The CDR3 DNA follows: TGTGCCAGCAGCAAACGGACAGGGGGCACCGGGGAGCTGTTTTTT. The encoded protein is CASSKRTGGTGELFF. The chain couples TRBV9 to TRBJ2-2; 10 nucleotides line up with TRBD1. This CDR3 spans 15 amino acids. Germline-derived CDR1 and CDR2 are SGDLS and YYNGEE. The ends lost 4 bases at V and 4 bases at J; junction bases unmatched: 4.

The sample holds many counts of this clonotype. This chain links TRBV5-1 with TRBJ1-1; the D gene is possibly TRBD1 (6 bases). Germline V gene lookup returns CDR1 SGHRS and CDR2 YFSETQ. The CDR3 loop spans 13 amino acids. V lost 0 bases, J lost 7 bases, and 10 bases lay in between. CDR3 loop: CASSLVRGLEAFF. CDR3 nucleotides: TGCGCCAGCAGCTTGGTGCGGGGGCTTGAAGCTTTCTTT.

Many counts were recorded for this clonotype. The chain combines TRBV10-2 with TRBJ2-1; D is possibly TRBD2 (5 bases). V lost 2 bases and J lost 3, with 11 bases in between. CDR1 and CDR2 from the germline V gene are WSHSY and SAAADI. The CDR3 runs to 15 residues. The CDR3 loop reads CASSEGSGYYNEQFF. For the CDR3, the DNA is TGCGCCAGCAGTGAGGGGAGCGGATACTACAATGAGCAGTTCTTC.

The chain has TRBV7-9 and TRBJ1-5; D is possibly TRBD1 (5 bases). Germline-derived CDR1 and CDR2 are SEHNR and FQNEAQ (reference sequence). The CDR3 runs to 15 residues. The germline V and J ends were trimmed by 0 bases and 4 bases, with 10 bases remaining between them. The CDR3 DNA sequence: TGTGCCAGCAGCTTAGCAGGGAGGGGTAATCAGCCCCAGCATTTT. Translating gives CASSLAGRGNQPQHF.

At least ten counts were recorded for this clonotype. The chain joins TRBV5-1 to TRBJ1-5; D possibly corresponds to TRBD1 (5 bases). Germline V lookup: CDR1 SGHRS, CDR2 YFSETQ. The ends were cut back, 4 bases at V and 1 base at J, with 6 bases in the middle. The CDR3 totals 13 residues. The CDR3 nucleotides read TGCGCCAGCAGCCAGGGAAGCAATCAGCCCCAGCATTTT. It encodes CASSQGSNQPQHF.

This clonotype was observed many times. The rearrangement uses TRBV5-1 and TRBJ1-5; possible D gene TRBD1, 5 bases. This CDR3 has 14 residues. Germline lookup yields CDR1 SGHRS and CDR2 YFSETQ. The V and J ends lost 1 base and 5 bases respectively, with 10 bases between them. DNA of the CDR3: TGCGCCAGCAGCTTGCTCGGGGGGGATCAGCCCCAGCATTTT. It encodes CASSLLGGDQPQHF.

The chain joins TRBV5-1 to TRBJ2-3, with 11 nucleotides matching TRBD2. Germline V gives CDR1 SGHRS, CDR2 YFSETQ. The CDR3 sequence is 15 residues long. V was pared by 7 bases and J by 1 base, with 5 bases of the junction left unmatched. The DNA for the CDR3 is TGCGCCAGCCGACCACTAGCGGGAGGCACAGATACGCAGTATTTT. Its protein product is CASRPLAGGTDTQYF.

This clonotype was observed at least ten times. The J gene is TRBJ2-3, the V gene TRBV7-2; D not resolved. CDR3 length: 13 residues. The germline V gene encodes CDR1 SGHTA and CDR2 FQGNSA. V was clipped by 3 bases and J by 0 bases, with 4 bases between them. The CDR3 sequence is CASSFVSTDTQYF. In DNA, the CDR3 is TGTGCCAGCAGCTTCGTAAGCACAGATACGCAGTATTTT.